The entry below gives a single T cell receptor beta chain sequence along with its context. The repertoire was sequenced with immunoSEQ multiplex PCR; TCRdb's copy has only in-frame clones and lacks some. This sample yields around 120,000 clones, of which roughly nine tenths are seen a single time; roughly 1.5% belongs to the top ten. These data are taken from a study of T cell responses to AZD1222 COVID-19 vaccine. V was trimmed by 3 bases and J by 7 bases, leaving 7 bases between them. The CDR3 consists of 13 residues. This TCR derives from an adult who received the AZD1222 COVID-19 vaccine. The V gene is TRBV12-3 or TRBV12-4, the J gene TRBJ1-6; no clear D gene. Sequences were derived from peripheral blood, sampled 28 days after the second AZD1222 dose. The CDR3 DNA follows: TGTGCCAGCAGTTTGGTGATCAATTCACCCCTCCACTTT. This sequence encodes CASSLVINSPLHF.